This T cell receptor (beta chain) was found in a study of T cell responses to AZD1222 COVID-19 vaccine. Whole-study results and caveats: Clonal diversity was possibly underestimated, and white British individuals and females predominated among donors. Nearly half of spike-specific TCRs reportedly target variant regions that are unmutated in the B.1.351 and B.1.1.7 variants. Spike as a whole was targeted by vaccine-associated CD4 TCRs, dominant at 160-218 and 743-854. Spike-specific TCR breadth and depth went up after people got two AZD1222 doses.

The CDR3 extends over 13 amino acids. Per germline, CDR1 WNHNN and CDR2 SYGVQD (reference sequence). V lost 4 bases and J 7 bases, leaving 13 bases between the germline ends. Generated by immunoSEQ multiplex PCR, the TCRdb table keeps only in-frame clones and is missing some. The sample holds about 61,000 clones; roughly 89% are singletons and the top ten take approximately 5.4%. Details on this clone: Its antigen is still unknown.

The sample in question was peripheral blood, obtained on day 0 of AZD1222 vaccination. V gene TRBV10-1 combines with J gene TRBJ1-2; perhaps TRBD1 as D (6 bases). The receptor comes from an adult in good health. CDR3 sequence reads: CASSVNRASGYTF. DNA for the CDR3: TGCGCCAGCAGTGTTAACAGGGCATCTGGCTACACCTTC.